This TCR beta chain was identified in a study of blood T cell repertoires in COVID-19. This clone came up a few times. As processed by the authors: Using reference gene primer amplification, nucleated cell counts were estimated. Assay: immunoSEQ multiplex PCR; the TCRdb copy retains only in-frame clones and omits some. Clone size and the V and J calls come from that table; the DNA yielded D and trimming. Among 45,000 to 55,000 clones listed, more than 60% were seen once. The CDR3 extends over 15 amino acids. Trimming shortened V by 4 bases and J by 0 bases, and 9 bases separated the two germline ends. The germline V gene encodes CDR1 SGHDN and CDR2 FVKESK.

The chain employs TRBV14 and TRBJ1-4; D not certain. This clonotype originated in a human donor with active or convalescent COVID-19. The donor label of this sample is uncertain. The source material was peripheral blood. In DNA, the CDR3 is TGTGCCAGCAGCCCAAAACACCCAACTAATGAAAAACTGTTTTTT. Residues: CASSPKHPTNEKLFF.